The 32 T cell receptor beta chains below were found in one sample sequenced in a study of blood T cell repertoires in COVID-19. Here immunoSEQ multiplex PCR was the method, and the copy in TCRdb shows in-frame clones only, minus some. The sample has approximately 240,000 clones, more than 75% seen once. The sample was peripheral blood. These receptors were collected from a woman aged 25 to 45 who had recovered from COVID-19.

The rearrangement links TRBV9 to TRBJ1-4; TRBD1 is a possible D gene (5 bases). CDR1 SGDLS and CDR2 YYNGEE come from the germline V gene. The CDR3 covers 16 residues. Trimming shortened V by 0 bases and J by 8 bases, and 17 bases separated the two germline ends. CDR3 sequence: CASSVEGGRVGEKLFF. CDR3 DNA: TGTGCCAGCAGCGTAGAAGGTGGCAGGGTGGGAGAAAAACTGTTTTTT.

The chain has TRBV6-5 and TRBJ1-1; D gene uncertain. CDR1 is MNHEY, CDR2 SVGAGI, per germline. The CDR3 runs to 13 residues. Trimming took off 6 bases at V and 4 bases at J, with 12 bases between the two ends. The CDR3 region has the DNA TGTGCCAGCAGGGCATTGGAGGGCACTGAAGCTTTCTTT. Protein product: CASRALEGTEAFF.

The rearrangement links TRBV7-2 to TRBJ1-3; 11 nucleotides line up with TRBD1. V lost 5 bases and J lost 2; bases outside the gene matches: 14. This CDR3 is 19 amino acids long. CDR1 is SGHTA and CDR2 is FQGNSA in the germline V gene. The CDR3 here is CASSQRTGGGRGPGNTIYF. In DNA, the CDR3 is TGTGCCAGCAGCCAACGGACAGGGGGCGGTAGAGGCCCTGGAAACACCATATATTTT.

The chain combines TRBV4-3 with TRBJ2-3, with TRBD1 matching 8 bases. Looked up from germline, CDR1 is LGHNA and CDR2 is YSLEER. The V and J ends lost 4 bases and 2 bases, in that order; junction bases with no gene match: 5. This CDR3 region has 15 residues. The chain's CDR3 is CASSPDRANTDTQYF. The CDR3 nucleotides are TGCGCCAGCAGCCCGGACAGGGCCAACACAGATACGCAGTATTTT.

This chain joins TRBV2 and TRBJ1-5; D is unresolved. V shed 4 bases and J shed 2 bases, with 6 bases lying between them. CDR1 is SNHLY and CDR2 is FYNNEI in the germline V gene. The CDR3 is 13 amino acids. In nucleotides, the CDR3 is TGTGCCAGCAGTGTTAGTGGCAATCAGCCCCAGCATTTT. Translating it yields CASSVSGNQPQHF.

The CDR3 loop is CASSPTAGASYNEQFF. The CDR3 region has the DNA TGTGCCAGCAGCCCAACGGCGGGGGCCTCTTACAATGAGCAGTTCTTC. The V call is TRBV7-3, the J call TRBJ2-1; a weak D match, TRBD2 (7 bases). CDR3 length equals 16 residues. V shed 5 bases and J shed 4 bases, with 18 bases lying between them. Germline CDR1 reads SGHTA; CDR2 reads FQGTGA.

The CDR3 region has the DNA TGTGCCAGCAGCCAAGCCGCAGGGGGAGCTTTCTTT. Translating it yields CASSQAAGGAFF. The V call is TRBV3-1 (or the pseudogene TRBV3-2), the J call TRBJ1-1; TRBD1 agrees at 7 bases. The germline V gene has CDR1 LGHDT and CDR2 YNNKEL (reference sequence). Trimming removed 1 base from V and 10 bases from J; junction bases left unmatched: 3. This CDR3 has 12 residues.

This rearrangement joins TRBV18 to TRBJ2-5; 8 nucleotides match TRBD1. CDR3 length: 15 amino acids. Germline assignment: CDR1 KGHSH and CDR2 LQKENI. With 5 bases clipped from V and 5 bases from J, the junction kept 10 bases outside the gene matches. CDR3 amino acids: CASSFGQGGWETQYF. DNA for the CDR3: TGTGCCAGCTCATTCGGACAGGGAGGTTGGGAGACCCAGTACTTC.

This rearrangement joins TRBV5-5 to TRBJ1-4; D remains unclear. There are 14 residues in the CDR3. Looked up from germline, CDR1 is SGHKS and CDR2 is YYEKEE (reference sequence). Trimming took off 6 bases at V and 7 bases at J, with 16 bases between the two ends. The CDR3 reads CASTPSGSLEKLFF. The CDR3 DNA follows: TGTGCCAGCACTCCAAGCGGGAGCCTTGAAAAACTGTTTTTT.

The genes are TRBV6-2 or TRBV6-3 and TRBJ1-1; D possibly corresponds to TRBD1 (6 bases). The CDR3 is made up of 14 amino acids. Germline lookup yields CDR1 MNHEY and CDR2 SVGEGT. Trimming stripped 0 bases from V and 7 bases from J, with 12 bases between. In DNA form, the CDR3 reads TGTGCCAGCAGTTACTCGGACAGCAGAGATGAAGCTTTCTTT. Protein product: CASSYSDSRDEAFF.

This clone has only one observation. Here the CDR3 reads CATGERVGYGYTF. CDR3 DNA sequence: TGTGCCACCGGGGAACGGGTGGGCTATGGCTACACCTTC. The J gene is TRBJ1-2, the V gene TRBV2; D unclear. Germline values: CDR1 SNHLY, CDR2 FYNNEI. Trimming removed 10 bases at V and 4 bases at J, with 16 bases between. The CDR3 extends over 13 amino acids.

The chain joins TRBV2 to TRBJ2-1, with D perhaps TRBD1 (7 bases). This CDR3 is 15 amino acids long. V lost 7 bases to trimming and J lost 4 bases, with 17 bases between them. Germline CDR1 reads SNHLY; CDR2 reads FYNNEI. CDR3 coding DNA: TGTGCCAGCACCAGGGGGGTGAGGCTATACAATGAGCAGTTCTTC. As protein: CASTRGVRLYNEQFF.

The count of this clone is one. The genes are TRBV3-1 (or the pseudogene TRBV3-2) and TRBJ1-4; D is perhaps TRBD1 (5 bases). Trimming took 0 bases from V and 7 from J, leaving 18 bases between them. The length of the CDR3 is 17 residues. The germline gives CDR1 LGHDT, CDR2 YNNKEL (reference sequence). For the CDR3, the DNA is TGTGCCAGCAGCCAAGATTGGGACCCCGGGGGAAGTGAAAAACTGTTTTTT. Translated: CASSQDWDPGGSEKLFF.

In DNA form, the CDR3 reads TGTGCCAGTAGTATATTGGCTAGCGGGTCAGATACGCAGTATTTT. Protein sequence: CASSILASGSDTQYF. The rearrangement uses TRBV19 and TRBJ2-3; 8 nucleotides line up with TRBD2. The trim removed 2 bases at V and 4 bases at J, leaving 5 bases unmatched. Germline V CDR1 and CDR2: LNHDA, SQIVND (reference sequence). This CDR3 is built from 15 residues.

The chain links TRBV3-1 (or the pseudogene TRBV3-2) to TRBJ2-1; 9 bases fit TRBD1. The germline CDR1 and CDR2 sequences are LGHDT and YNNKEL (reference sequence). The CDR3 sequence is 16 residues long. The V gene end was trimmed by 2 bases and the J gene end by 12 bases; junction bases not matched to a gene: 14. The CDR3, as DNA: TGTGCCAGCAGCCAACCCGGGACAGGGCGGCCTCAAGGGCAGTTCTTC. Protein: CASSQPGTGRPQGQFF.

Written as DNA, the CDR3 is TGTGCCAGCAGTGGGACCCCGGGGACAGAATTGGTCGTAGGAAAACTGTTTTTT. This sequence encodes CASSGTPGTELVVGKLFF. The V and J genes are TRBV2 and TRBJ1-4; 7 nucleotides match TRBD1. The CDR3 is 18 residues long. Germline V gene lookup returns CDR1 SNHLY and CDR2 FYNNEI. The junction had 21 bases not matched to a gene; V was cut back by 4 bases and J by 10 bases.

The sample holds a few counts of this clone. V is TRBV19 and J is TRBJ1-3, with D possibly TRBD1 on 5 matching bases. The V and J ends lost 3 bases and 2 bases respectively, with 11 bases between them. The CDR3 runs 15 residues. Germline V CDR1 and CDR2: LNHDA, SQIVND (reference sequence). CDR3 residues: CASSIQGGPGNTIYF. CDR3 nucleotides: TGTGCCAGTAGTATCCAGGGTGGCCCTGGAAACACCATATATTTT. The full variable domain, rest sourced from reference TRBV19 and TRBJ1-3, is DGGITQSPKYLFRKEGQNVTLSCEQNLNHDAMYWYRQDPGQGLRLIYYSQIVNDFQKGDIAEGYSVSREKKESFPLTVTSAQKNPTAFYLCASSIQGGPGNTIYFGEGSWLTVV.

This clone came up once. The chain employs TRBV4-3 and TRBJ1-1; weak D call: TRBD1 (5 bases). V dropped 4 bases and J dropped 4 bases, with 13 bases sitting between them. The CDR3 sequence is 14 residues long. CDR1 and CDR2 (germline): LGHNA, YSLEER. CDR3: CASSPTTTGTEAFF. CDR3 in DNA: TGCGCCAGCAGCCCTACTACCACAGGCACTGAAGCTTTCTTT.

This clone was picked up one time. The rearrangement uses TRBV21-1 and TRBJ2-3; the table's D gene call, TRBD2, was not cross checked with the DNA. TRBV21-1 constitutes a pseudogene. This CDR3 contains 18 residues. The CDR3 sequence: CASSRGGADSLGTDTQYF. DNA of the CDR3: TGTGCCAGCAGCAGGGGGGGGGCGGACTCCCTAGGCACAGATACGCAGTATTTT.

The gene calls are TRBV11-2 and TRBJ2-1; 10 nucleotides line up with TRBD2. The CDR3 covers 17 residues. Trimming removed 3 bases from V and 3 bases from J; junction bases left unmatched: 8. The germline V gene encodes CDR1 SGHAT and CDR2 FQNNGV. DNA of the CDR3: TGTGCCAGCAGCTTTGGGCCAGAGCGGGGGGGCTACAATGAGCAGTTCTTC. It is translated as CASSFGPERGGYNEQFF.

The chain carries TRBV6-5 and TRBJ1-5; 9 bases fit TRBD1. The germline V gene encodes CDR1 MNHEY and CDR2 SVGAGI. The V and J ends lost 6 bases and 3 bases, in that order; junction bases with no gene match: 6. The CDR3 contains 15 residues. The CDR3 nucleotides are TGTGCCAGCAGAAACGGACAGGGGATCAATCAGCCCCAGCATTTT. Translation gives CASRNGQGINQPQHF.

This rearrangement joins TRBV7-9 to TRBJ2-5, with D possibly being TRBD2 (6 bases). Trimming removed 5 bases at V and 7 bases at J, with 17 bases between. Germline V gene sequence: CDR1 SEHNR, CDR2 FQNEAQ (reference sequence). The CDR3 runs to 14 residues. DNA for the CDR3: TGTGCCAGCAGCCAATCAGGCGGGGCTGGGACCCAGTACTTC. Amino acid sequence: CASSQSGGAGTQYF.

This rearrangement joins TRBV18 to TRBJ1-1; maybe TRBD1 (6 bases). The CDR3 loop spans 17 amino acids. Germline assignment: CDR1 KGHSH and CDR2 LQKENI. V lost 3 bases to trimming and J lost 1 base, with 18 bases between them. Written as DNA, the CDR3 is TGTGCCAGCTCACCTGGGACAACTTCCCCTTGGAACACTGAAGCTTTCTTT. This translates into CASSPGTTSPWNTEAFF.

The CDR3 reads CASKPLGQGRSNEKLFF. CDR3 nucleotide sequence: TGCGCCAGCAAGCCCCTGGGGCAGGGGCGTAGTAATGAAAAACTGTTTTTT. The chain couples TRBV4-1 to TRBJ1-4; tentatively, D is TRBD1 (6 bases). CDR3 length: 17 residues. The V gene lost 7 bases and the J gene lost 4 bases, with 22 bases spanning the gap. Germline values: CDR1 MGHRA, CDR2 YSYEKL.

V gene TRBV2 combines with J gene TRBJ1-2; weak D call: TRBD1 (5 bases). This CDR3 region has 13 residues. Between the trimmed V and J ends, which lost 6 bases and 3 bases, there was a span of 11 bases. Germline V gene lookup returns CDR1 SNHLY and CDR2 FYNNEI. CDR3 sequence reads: CASRQGEDYGYTF. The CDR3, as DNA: TGTGCCAGCAGGCAGGGTGAGGACTATGGCTACACCTTC.

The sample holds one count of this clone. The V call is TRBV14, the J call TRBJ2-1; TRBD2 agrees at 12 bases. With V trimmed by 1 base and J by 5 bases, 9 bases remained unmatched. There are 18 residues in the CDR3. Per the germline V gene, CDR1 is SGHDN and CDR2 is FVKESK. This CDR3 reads CASSQALPTSGGDNEQFF. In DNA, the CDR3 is TGTGCCAGCAGCCAAGCCCTCCCGACTAGCGGGGGTGACAATGAGCAGTTCTTC. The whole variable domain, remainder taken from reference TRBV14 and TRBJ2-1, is EAGVTQFPSHSVIEKGQTVTLRCDPISGHDNLYWYRRVMGKEIKFLLHFVKESKQDESGMPNNRFLAERTGGTYSTLKVQPAELEDSGVYFCASSQALPTSGGDNEQFFGPGTRLTVL.

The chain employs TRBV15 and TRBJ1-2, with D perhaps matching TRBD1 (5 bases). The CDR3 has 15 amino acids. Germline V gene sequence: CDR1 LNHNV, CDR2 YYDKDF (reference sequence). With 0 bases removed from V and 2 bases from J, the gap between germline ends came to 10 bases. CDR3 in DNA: TGTGCCACCAGCAGAGATCCTAGGGGAAACTATGGCTACACCTTC. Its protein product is CATSRDPRGNYGYTF.

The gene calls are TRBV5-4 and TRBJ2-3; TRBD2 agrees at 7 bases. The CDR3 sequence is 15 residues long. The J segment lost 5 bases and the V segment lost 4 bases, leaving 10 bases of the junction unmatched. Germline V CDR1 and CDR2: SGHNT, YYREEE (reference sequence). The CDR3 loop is CASSPRAGLGDTQYF. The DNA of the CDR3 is TGTGCCAGCAGCCCTAGAGCGGGGTTGGGAGATACGCAGTATTTT. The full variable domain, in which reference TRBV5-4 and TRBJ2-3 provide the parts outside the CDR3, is ETGVTQSPTHLIKTRGQQVTLRCSSQSGHNTVSWYQQALGQGPQFIFQYYREEENGRGNFPPRFSGLQFPNYSSELNVNALELDDSALYLCASSPRAGLGDTQYFGPGTRLTVL.

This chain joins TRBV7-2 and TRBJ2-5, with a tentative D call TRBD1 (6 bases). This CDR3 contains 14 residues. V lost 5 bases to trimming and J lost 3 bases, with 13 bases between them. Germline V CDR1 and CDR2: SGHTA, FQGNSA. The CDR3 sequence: CASSTGQFKETQYF. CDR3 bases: TGTGCCAGCAGCACTGGACAGTTTAAAGAGACCCAGTACTTC.

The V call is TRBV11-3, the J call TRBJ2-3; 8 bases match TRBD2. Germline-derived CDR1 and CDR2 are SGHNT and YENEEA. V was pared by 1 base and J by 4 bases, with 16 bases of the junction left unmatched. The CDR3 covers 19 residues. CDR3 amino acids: CASSLGIHSGTSSADTQYF. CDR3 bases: TGTGCCAGCAGCTTAGGTATTCATTCCGGGACTAGTTCCGCAGATACGCAGTATTTT.

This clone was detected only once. CDR3 loop: CSEGMLDNEQFF. In DNA form, the CDR3 reads TGCAGCGAGGGGATGCTAGACAATGAGCAGTTCTTC. V gene TRBV29-1 combines with J gene TRBJ2-1; a weak D match, TRBD1 (5 bases). Germline CDR1 SQVTM, CDR2 ANQGSEA. The V and J ends lost 7 bases and 5 bases respectively, with 12 bases between them. The length of the CDR3 is 12 residues.

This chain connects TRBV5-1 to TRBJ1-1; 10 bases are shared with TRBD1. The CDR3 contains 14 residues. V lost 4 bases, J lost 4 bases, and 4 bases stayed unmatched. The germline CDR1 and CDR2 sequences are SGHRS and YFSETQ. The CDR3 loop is CASSPTGGGTEAFF. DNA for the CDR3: TGCGCCAGCAGCCCGACAGGGGGCGGCACTGAAGCTTTCTTT.